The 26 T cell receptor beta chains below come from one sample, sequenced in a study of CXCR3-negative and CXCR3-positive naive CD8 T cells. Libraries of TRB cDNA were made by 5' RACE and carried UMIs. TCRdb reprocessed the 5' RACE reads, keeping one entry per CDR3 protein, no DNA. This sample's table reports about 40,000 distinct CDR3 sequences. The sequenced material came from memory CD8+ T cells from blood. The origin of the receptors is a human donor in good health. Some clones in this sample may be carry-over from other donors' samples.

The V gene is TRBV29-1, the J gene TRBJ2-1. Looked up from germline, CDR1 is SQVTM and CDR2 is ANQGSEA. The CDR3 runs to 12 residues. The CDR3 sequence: CSVVANNNEQFF.

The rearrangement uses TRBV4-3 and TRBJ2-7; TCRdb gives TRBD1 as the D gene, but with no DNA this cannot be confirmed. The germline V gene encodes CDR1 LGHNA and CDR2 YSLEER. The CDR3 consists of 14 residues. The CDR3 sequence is CASSPGDRPYEQYF.

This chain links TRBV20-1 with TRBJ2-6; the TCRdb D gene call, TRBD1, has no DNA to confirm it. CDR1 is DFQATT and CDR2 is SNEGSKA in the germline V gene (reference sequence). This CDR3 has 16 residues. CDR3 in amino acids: CSANDREPSGANVLTF.

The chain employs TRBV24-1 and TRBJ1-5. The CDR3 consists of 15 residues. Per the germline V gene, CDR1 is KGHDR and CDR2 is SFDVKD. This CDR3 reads CATSDLEGVFQPQHF.

CDR3 region: CNKPTGQSNQPQHF. The chain joins TRBV29-1 to TRBJ1-5; the TCRdb D gene call, TRBD1, has no DNA to confirm it. Per germline, CDR1 SQVTM and CDR2 ANQGSEA. The CDR3 loop spans 14 amino acids.

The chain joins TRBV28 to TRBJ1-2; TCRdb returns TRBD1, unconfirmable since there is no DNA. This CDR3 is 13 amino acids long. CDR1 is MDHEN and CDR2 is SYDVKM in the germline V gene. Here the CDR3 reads CASSFTGWSGYTF.

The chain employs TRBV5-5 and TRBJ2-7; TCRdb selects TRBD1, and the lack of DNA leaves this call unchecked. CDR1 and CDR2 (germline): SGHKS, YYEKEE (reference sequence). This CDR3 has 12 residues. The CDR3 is CASSTGLSEQYF. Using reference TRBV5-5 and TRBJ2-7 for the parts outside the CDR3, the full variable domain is DAGVTQSPTHLIKTRGQQVTLRCSPISGHKSVSWYQQVLGQGPQFIFQYYEKEERGRGNFPDRFSARQFPNYSSELNVNALLLGDSALYLCASSTGLSEQYFGPGTRLTVT.

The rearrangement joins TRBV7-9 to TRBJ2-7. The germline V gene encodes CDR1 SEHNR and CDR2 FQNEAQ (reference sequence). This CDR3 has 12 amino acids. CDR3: CASSLALYEQYF.

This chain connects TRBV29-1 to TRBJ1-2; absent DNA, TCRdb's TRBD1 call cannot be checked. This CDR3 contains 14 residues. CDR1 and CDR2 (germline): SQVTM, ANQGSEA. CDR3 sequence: CSARTPRTNYGYTF.

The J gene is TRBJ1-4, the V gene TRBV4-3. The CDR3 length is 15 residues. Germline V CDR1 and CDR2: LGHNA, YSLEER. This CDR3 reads CASSQDRIEREKLFF.

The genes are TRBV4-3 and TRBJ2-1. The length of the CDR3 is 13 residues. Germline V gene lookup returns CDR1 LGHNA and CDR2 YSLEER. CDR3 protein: CASSQQRSGEQFF.

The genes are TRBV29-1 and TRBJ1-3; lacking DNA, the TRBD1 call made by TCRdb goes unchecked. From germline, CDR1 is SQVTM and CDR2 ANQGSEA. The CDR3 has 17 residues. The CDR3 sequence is CSVELPRQGLGGNTIYF.

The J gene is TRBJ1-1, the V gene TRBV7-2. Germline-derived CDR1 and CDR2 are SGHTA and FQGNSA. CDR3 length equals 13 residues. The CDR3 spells CASSFGSSFEAFF.

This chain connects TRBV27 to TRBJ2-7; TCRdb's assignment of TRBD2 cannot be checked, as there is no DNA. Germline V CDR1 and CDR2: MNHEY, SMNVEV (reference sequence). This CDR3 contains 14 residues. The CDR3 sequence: CASKWGGAVYEQYF.

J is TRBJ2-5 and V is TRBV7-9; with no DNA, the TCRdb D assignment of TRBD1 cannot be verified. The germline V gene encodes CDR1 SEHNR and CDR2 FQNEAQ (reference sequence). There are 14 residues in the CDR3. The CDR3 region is CASRPGEFQETQYF.

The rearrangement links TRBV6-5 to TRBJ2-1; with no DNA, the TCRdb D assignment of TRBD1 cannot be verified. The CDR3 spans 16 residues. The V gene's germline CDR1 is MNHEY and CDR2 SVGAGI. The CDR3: CASSYSMAGGYNEQFF.

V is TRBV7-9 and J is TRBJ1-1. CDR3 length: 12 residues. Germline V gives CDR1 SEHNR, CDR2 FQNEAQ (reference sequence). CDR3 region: CASSSAYTEAFF.

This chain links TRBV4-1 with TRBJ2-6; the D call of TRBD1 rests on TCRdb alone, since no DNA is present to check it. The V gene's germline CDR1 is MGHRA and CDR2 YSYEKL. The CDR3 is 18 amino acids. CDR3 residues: CASSQGTGLVSGANVLTF.

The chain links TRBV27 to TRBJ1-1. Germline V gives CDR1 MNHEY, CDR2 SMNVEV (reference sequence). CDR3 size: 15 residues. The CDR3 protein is CASSLFTPPSLDYFF.

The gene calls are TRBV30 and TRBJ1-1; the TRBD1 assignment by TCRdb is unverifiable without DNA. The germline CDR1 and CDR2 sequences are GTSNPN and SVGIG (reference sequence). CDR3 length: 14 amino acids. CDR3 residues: CAWRGRDRGIEAFF.

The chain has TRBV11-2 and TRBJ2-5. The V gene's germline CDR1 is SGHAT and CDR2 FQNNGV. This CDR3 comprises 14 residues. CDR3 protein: CASSLVLQQETQYF.

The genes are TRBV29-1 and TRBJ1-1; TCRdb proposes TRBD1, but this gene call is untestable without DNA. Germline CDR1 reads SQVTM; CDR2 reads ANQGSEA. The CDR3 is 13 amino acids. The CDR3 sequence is CSAREGGKTEAFF. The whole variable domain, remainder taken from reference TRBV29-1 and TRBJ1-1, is SAVISQKPSRDICQRGTSLTIQCQVDSQVTMMFWYRQQPGQSLTLIATANQGSEATYESGFVIDKFPISRPNLTFSTLTVSNMSPEDSSIYLCSAREGGKTEAFFGQGTRLTVV.

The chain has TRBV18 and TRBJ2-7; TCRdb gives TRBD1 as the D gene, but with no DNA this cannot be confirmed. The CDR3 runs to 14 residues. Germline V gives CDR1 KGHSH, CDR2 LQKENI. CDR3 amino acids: CASSPTTGFYEQYF.

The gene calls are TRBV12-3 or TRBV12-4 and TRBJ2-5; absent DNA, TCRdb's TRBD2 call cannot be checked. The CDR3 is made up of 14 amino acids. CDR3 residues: CASSPAGGPETQYF.

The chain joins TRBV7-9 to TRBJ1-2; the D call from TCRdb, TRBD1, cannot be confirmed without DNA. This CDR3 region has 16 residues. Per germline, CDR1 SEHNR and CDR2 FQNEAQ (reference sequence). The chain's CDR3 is CASSPPGQGTNYGYTF.

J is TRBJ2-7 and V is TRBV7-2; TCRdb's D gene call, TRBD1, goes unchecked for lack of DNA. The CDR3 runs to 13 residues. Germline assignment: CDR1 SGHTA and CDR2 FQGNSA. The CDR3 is CASSFDSTYEQYF.